This TCR beta chain was captured by sequencing in a study of glioma-infiltrating T cells after dendritic cell vaccination. Across the study: The vaccine used monocyte-derived dendritic cells pulsed overnight with autologous tumor lysate.

PBMC were collected before vaccination, two weeks after the third vaccination, and at progression. The PCR used 60 V beta and 13 J beta primers. Assay: immunoSEQ multiplex PCR; the TCRdb copy retains only in-frame clones and omits some. The sample records around 100,000 clones, 75% to 85% being singletons. Trimming left V 5 bases short and J 0 bases short, with 14 bases between. The germline CDR1 and CDR2 sequences are MNHNY and SVGAGI (reference sequence). This CDR3 comprises 15 residues. This specimen was blood, taken before dendritic cell vaccination. This clonotype originated in a human donor with glioblastoma. The rearrangement joins TRBV6-6 to TRBJ2-7; D remains unclear. Written as DNA, the CDR3 is TGTGCCAGCAGTCCCCGGCAGGTGAGCTCCTACGAGCAGTACTTC. Protein: CASSPRQVSSYEQYF.